This T cell receptor beta chain originates from a study of shared T cell receptors in the human thymus (dated by TCRdb to the early 2020s). Regarding the research as a whole: The study investigated the way shared, self-reactive T-cell receptor alpha chains are produced in the human thymus.

Libraries were constructed by the immunoSEQ multiplex PCR assay. TCRdb took over this immuneACCESS table, retaining in-frame rearrangements with V and J assigned. Such tables are incomplete; in checked studies, under half of the missing clones stem from an unresolved V gene, and the remainder is unexplained. The sample profile shows 450,000 to 650,000 clones; about 80% of them were found once. In total, the top ten clones hold more than 0.01% of the sample. Worth noting for this clone: Which antigen it targets is not known. Per-base quality was not reported, and no clone a single base away is much larger than it.

The CDR3 numbers 15 residues from cysteine through phenylalanine. Just the 45-base CDR3 DNA is kept, in frame starting at base 1. Per the germline V gene, MNHEY is the CDR1 and SVGAGI is the CDR2. The germline ends are 11 bases apart after V is trimmed by 2 bases and J by 3 bases. The data also belong to a second study, concerning human thymus T cells. From that second study: The donors were immunologically healthy infants in Finland who had open corrective cardiac surgery for congenital heart defects. The thymus tissue came from surgical resects taken out during corrective cardiac surgery. Usage of V and J gene segments appeared to be biased in both the thymic and the peripheral blood repertoires. According to the related research, thymic TCR repertoires were highly overlapping among unrelated individuals. The study used under 10 infant thymus samples plus four related peripheral blood samples to characterize TCR alpha and beta repertoires. The cohort included several male and two female infants, with donor ages spanning 7 to 244 days. Thymocytes were freed from the tissue by mechanical means and kept at -70 degrees C as pellets of roughly 9-30 million cells. A QIAsymphony instrument was used to extract genomic DNA from the frozen cell pellets. The immunoSEQ multiplex PCR assay was used to amplify the TCRB and TCRAD loci from a standardized quantity of quality-controlled genomic DNA. The V(D)J region was spanned by amplicons of a length sufficient to cover the CDR3 and to identify V and J genes. The commercial immunoSEQ service was used to sequence amplicons on an Illumina platform. Primer bias and sequencing errors were corrected using previously described methods, and TCRAD and TCRB definitions followed the IMGT database. Repertoires were analysed with immunoSEQ Analyzer 3.0 and VDJTools, covering basic statistics, V/J segment usage, diversity estimates, rarefaction and pairwise overlap. Diversity was estimated with Chao1, ChaoE, Efron-Thisted, Shannon and inverse Simpson indices, and also on datasets down-sampled to the smallest sample. Repertoire overlap was assessed by strict matching of CDR3 nucleotide sequence, V gene and J gene, and clustering was done by Jaccard-based multidimensional scaling. On average, thymus samples yielded around 800,000 unique TCRB clonotypes, whereas blood samples yielded around 88,000.

The chain is made from TRBV6-5 and TRBJ2-1, and possibly TRBD2, on 5 matching bases. The material sequenced was thymocytes. The clonotype originates from a boy younger than two with a congenital heart defect. Donor details come from another sample of the same person, matched by shared clones. CDR3 protein: CASSYGGGSYNEQFF. At the DNA level, the sequence is TGTGCCAGCAGTTACGGCGGAGGAAGCTACAATGAGCAGTTCTTC.